This T cell receptor (beta chain) was observed in a study of shared clonotypes between healthy human individuals (dated by TCRdb to the early 2020s). Notes on the research overall: Two women and a few men aged 18 to 49 years were included in the cohort. Between about 0.8 and 8.9 billion PBMCs per donor were obtained by leukapheresis. Different laboratories and diverse techniques were used to prepare libraries and sequence TCR repertoires, to increase sequencing depth and limit assay-specific biases. To estimate repertoire size and how much clonotypes are shared between individuals, the study performed deep sequencing of blood TCR repertoires from a few healthy adults. For each donor, CD4 naive and CD4 memory were each given three plates, CD8 naive was given two plates, and CD8 memory was given one plate.

V is shortened by 4 bases, J by 4 bases, and the region joining them spans 13 bases. As encoded in the germline V gene (reference sequence), CDR1 is SEHNR while CDR2 is FQNEAQ. The CDR3 has 15 amino acids, counting the end cysteine and phenylalanine. Only the CDR3 part of the read is kept: 45 bases, read in frame from the first base. Healthy HIV-negative adults with no recently reported acute infections or vaccinations were included as donors. Every donor was a Caucasian adult living in Nashville, Tennessee, USA. CD4+ T cells were enriched through magnetic negative selection, after which naive cells were positively selected on CD45RA and the remaining negative fraction served as the memory subset. Blood was collected by leukapheresis, and PBMCs were isolated by Ficoll-Histopaque density gradient centrifugation and then cryopreserved in liquid nitrogen vapor phase. Purity and quantity of every magnetically sorted T cell population were checked by analytical flow cytometry. Genomic DNA was isolated from each sorted fraction and quantified by UV absorbance on a Nanodrop 2000c.

Using the deep immunoSEQ assay, multiplex PCR amplified TCR CDR3 regions from genomic DNA. Extracted genomic DNA from each cell subset was distributed evenly across all wells of several immunoSEQ 96-well plates, and each plate was treated as a replicate. For sorted subsets, approximately 190 ng of genomic DNA, equivalent to 30,000 or so T cell genomes, went into each replicate PCR. Purified libraries were measured with a Qubit 3.0 fluorometer, size-checked on a Bioanalyzer 2100, and measured again with the KAPA Library Quantification kit. Every immunoSEQ 96-well plate was sequenced on a dedicated single-read 150-cycle Illumina NextSeq 550 flow cell. Processing in the source paper ran as follows. Because the immunoSEQ output held only junctional sequences and lacked quality scores, the filtering could not match the filtering applied to full-length reads. To assign V/J genes and CDR3, sequences were annotated against IMGT germline references using PyIR, a Python wrapper for IgBLAST v1.9. Reads were removed for weak V/J assignments (E-value above 1e-6), missing CDR3, stop codons, out-of-frame junctions, or ambiguous translated residues. V3J clonotypes were defined as sequences sharing an identical inferred V gene, J gene, and CDR3 amino acid sequence. The percentage overlap between two repertoires was calculated by dividing the number of shared unique clonotypes by the size of the smaller repertoire. Repertoire richness was assessed with RTK rarefaction, the Chao1 estimator, and Recon v2.1 estimates of unobserved clonotypes. OLGA was used to compute generation probabilities for all TCRbeta clonotypes that the gDNA method yielded from a handful of donors. The table comes from immuneACCESS by way of TCRdb, which keeps in-frame sequences with V and J called. Part of the clones is missing from these tables; in studies checked, under half for an unresolved V gene and the rest for unknown reasons. Clone size and the V and J calls come from that table; the DNA yielded D and trimming. The sample data list some 2,100,000 clones, and almost 96% of these were observed just once. The ten largest clonotypes hold around 0.13% of the sample.

Points the paper makes about the study in general: Sharing across four donors was observed for 5% to 6.5% of naive CD4, 3% to 3.5% of naive CD8, roughly 2.4% of memory CD4, and roughly 0.4% of memory CD8 clonotypes. Compared with non-shared clonotypes, the clonotypes found in all four sorted-subset donors had higher generation probabilities. The genetic and exposure-history diversity represented was limited by the small number of donors. Even with the large sequencing depth, rarefaction of the sorted-subset datasets indicated that sequencing was incomplete. Pairwise subsampling led to the expectation that sequencing depth would affect the degree of clonotype sharing among donors. Estimated clonotype richness was generally larger for naive than for memory subsets. Sampling was restricted to blood, and TCR repertoires in tissue are likely to differ from TCR repertoires in blood.

Comments on this clone: The target of this receptor is not known. No much larger clone exists at a distance of one base, and base qualities are not known.

The source material was naive CD4+ T cells sorted from blood. The label giving this sample's cell subset or site can be read as: CD45RA+ positively selected. The chain links TRBV7-9 with TRBJ1-4; TRBD1 is a possible D gene, resting on 6 matching bases. The source is a man between 18 and 35 years old in good health. The CDR3 has the sequence CASSSRGANNEKLFF. The DNA sequence is as follows: TGTGCCAGCAGCTCCCGGGGGGCGAATAATGAAAAACTGTTTTTT.